The sequence of this T cell receptor beta chain was determined in a study of blood T cells in healthy people across ages. Study findings and constraints: Per million T cells, TCR beta diversity dropped about linearly as age rose. Both naive CD4+ cell counts and diversity were greater in long-lived donors than in aged donors.

Sample-barcoded 5' priming and a J-beta primer mix drove a second PCR of roughly 6 to 12 cycles. All cDNA molecules were each tagged by a template-switch adaptor with 12 random nucleotides. MiXCR, run by TCRdb on the 5' RACE reads, gives a single entry per CDR3 protein. The sample gives over 600,000 distinct CDR3 sequences, roughly 41% of which show up once; about 32% is in the top ten. This clonotype was found once. The antigen remains unidentified. CDR1 and CDR2 from the germline V gene are MNHNS and SASEGT. The CDR3 has 14 residues. The V and J ends lost 6 bases and 3 bases respectively, with 11 bases between them.

The source material was blood. This receptor was obtained from an elderly man in good health. The V call is TRBV6-1, the J call TRBJ2-2, with no clear D. In DNA, the CDR3 is TGTGCCAGCAGGGACGGGTGGGACACCGGGGAGCTGTTTTTT. This codes for CASRDGWDTGELFF.